This T cell receptor (beta chain) emerged from a study of blood T cell repertoires in COVID-19. Study in general: Sites in the United States, Italy and Spain provided acute and convalescent COVID-19 samples.

Each participant's cohort was designated according to participant-reported clinical history. Profiling relied on immunoSEQ multiplex PCR, and the TCRdb table lists in-frame clones only, not all of them. The repertoire holds 350,000 to 550,000 clones, with around 89% as singletons. The CDR3 is made up of 15 amino acids. V lost 0 bases, J lost 3 bases, and 12 bases lay in between. Germline CDR1 ENHRY, CDR2 SYGVKD. This clonotype was sampled from a man aged 25 to 40 who had recovered from COVID-19. Sequencing was carried out using PBMCs or T cells enriched from blood (not recorded which). The rearrangement uses TRBV10-3 and TRBJ2-7; possible D gene TRBD2, 6 bases. CDR3 coding DNA: TGTGCCATCAGTGAGTCGGGAGGTCTTGGCTACGAGCAGTACTTC. This sequence encodes CAISESGGLGYEQYF.